A single sample gave rise to the 26 T cell receptor beta chains below, sequenced in a study of OX40 agonist ivuxolimab in advanced cancers. The method was immunoSEQ multiplex PCR; TCRdb's version includes in-frame clones alone and lacks a portion of them. The sample records about 82,000 clones, roughly nine tenths being singletons. The source material was CD4+ or CD8+ T cells sorted from blood, sampled in a trial of the OX40 agonist ivuxolimab. These receptors all come from an adult with an advanced solid tumor such as melanoma, head and neck, liver or kidney cancer.

The gene calls are TRBV2 and TRBJ1-4; 7 nucleotides agree with TRBD1. Germline CDR1 SNHLY, CDR2 FYNNEI. The length of the CDR3 is 14 residues. Unmatched junction bases numbered 6, after V lost 5 bases and J lost 6 bases. The CDR3 coding sequence is TGTGCCAGCAGTAAGGGGGCCCTCGATGAAAAACTGTTTTTT. Its translation: CASSKGALDEKLFF.

This rearrangement joins TRBV5-1 to TRBJ2-1; 8 bases are a match to TRBD2. CDR3 length: 14 residues. The J segment lost 7 bases and the V segment lost 6 bases, leaving 9 bases of the junction unmatched. CDR1 and CDR2 (germline): SGHRS, YFSETQ. CDR3 amino acids: CASISGSGTNEQFF. The CDR3 coding sequence is TGCGCCAGCATATCTGGTAGCGGGACTAATGAGCAGTTCTTC.

This chain's CDR3 is CASSYRTTGPGELFF. CDR3 in DNA: TGTGCCAGCAGCTACCGGACTACCGGGCCCGGGGAGCTGTTTTTT. V is TRBV5-6 and J is TRBJ2-2; possible D gene TRBD2, 6 bases. Per the germline V gene, CDR1 is SGHDT and CDR2 is YYEEEE. The CDR3 totals 15 residues. Deletions cut 3 bases from V and 6 bases from J, with 15 bases between.

This clone occurred once. The chain employs TRBV9 and TRBJ2-1, with D perhaps being TRBD1 or TRBD2 (6 bases each). This CDR3 is 15 amino acids long. Trimming took off 6 bases at V and 2 bases at J, with 15 bases between the two ends. Germline V gene data show CDR1 as SGDLS and CDR2 as YYNGEE. CDR3 nucleotides: TGTGCCAGCATACGGGGGCGTGTGGCCTACAATGAGCAGTTCTTC. Translated, it gives CASIRGRVAYNEQFF.

This chain links TRBV30 with TRBJ2-7; a weak D match, TRBD2 (5 bases). V was clipped by 5 bases and J by 3 bases, with 8 bases between them. Germline lookup yields CDR1 GTSNPN and CDR2 SVGIG (reference sequence). This CDR3 is 11 amino acids long. The CDR3 region is CAWSGVYEQYF. The CDR3 coding sequence is TGTGCCTGGTCCGGGGTCTACGAGCAGTACTTC. The whole variable domain, remainder taken from reference TRBV30 and TRBJ2-7, is SQTIHQWPATLVQPVGSPLSLECTVEGTSNPNLYWYRQAAGRGLQLLFYSVGIGQISSEVPQNLSASRPQDRQFILSSKKLLLSDSGFYLCAWSGVYEQYFGPGTRLTVT.

V is TRBV30 and J is TRBJ1-2; a possible D gene is TRBD1 (5 bases). Germline V CDR1 and CDR2: GTSNPN, SVGIG (reference sequence). V dropped 2 bases and J dropped 8 bases, with 15 bases sitting between them. The CDR3 is made up of 13 amino acids. The CDR3 nucleotides read TGTGCCTGGAGTCCCGGCGGGGGGAGAGGCTACACCTTC. Residues: CAWSPGGGRGYTF.

Here the CDR3 DNA reads TGTGCCAGCAGCTTAGTGTACGGTGGGATGTACAATGAGCAGTTCTTC. It specifies CASSLVYGGMYNEQFF. This rearrangement joins TRBV11-2 to TRBJ2-1; D is unresolved. The CDR3 is 16 residues long. V lost 1 base to trimming and J lost 4 bases, with 14 bases between them. Germline V gene data show CDR1 as SGHAT and CDR2 as FQNNGV.

The chain carries TRBV28 and TRBJ2-5; TRBD1 is a possible D gene (5 bases). CDR3 size: 14 residues. Germline CDR1 and CDR2: MDHEN and SYDVKM. V was pared by 2 bases and J by 4 bases, with 11 bases between. The CDR3 nucleotides read TGTGCCAGCAGTTTAAAGCAGGGTAGAGAGACCCAGTACTTC. Amino acid sequence: CASSLKQGRETQYF.

V usage is TRBV6-1 and J usage is TRBJ2-3; the match to TRBD2 covers 7 bases. Per the germline V gene, CDR1 is MNHNS and CDR2 is SASEGT. The CDR3 is 13 residues long. V was clipped by 7 bases and J by 5 bases; unmatched bases: 6. In nucleotides, the CDR3 is TGTGCCAGCAACGGGGGGACCGTAGATACGCAGTATTTT. It specifies CASNGGTVDTQYF.

The chain combines TRBV7-9 with TRBJ2-1; D not certain. Germline V gene sequence: CDR1 SEHNR, CDR2 FQNEAQ (reference sequence). The CDR3 has 12 residues. V was pared by 5 bases and J by 3 bases, with 5 bases between. As DNA, the CDR3 is TGTGCCAGCAGCCTATACTACAATGAGCAGTTCTTC. Translated, it gives CASSLYYNEQFF.

The chain uses TRBV16 and TRBJ1-2; no firm D call. Germline V CDR1 and CDR2: KGHSY, FQNENV. CDR3 length: 13 amino acids. V lost 0 bases and J 7 bases, leaving 9 bases between the germline ends. DNA of the CDR3: TGTGCCAGCAGCCAATCTCTGATGTTTGGCTACACCTTC. Protein: CASSQSLMFGYTF.

V and J are TRBV7-8 and TRBJ1-1; D is unclear. The V and J ends lost 5 bases and 1 base respectively, with 11 bases between them. Per the germline V gene, CDR1 is SGHVS and CDR2 is FQNEAQ. The CDR3 length is 14 residues. The CDR3 protein is CASSLPGRNTEAFF. CDR3 DNA sequence: TGTGCCAGCAGCCTTCCCGGTAGGAACACTGAAGCTTTCTTT.

Worth noting for this clone: Germline and junction disagree at one end, which may indicate a read error. The genes are TRBV5-4 and TRBJ1-2; D unresolved. Germline loops: CDR1 SGHNT, CDR2 YYREEE (reference sequence). The CDR3 consists of 12 residues. The CDR3 nucleotides are TGCGCCGTGGGAGGGTCGGGGTATGGCTACACCTTC. Residues: CAVGGSGYGYTF.

The chain couples TRBV5-1 to TRBJ2-1, with no clear D. Germline CDR1 reads SGHRS; CDR2 reads YFSETQ. V was cut by 0 bases and J by 6 bases, with 4 bases left in between. The CDR3 runs to 12 residues. CDR3 DNA sequence: TGCGCCAGCAGCTTGGTTTCCAATGAGCAGTTCTTC. Residues: CASSLVSNEQFF.

V gene TRBV2 combines with J gene TRBJ2-7, with 7 bases that match TRBD1. J lost 3 bases, V lost 5 bases, and 7 bases had no gene match. The CDR3 covers 14 residues. Germline-derived CDR1 and CDR2 are SNHLY and FYNNEI. The CDR3 nucleotides read TGTGCCAGCAGTTCGGGACAGATTAACTACGAGCAGTACTTC. This codes for CASSSGQINYEQYF.

The chain joins TRBV5-1 to TRBJ2-2; no definite D call. Germline V gene data show CDR1 as SGHRS and CDR2 as YFSETQ. The CDR3 has 15 residues. Trimming removed 4 bases from V and 0 bases from J, with 10 bases in between. In nucleotides, the CDR3 is TGCGCCAGCAGCCTAACGAACTCGAACACCGGGGAGCTGTTTTTT. As protein: CASSLTNSNTGELFF.

This sequence joins TRBV11-2 and TRBJ1-3, with D uncertain. The CDR3 length is 13 residues. Germline V lookup: CDR1 SGHAT, CDR2 FQNNGV. V lost 4 bases and J 2 bases, leaving 6 bases between the germline ends. The CDR3 DNA reads TGTGCCAGCAGCTCCTCCCCTGGAAACACCATATATTTT. Protein product: CASSSSPGNTIYF.

In its sample, this clone was seen once. The chain employs TRBV5-4 and TRBJ2-1; 8 bases fit TRBD2. Trimming at V came to 5 bases and at J to 4 bases, leaving 11 bases not matched to a gene. Germline assignment: CDR1 SGHNT and CDR2 YYREEE (reference sequence). The CDR3 sequence is 16 residues long. The CDR3 sequence is CASSSNGLAVYNEQFF. CDR3 DNA: TGTGCCAGCAGTTCGAACGGACTAGCAGTATACAATGAGCAGTTCTTC.

V usage is TRBV5-8 and J usage is TRBJ2-7; D gene unclear. Germline-derived CDR1 and CDR2 are SGHTS and YDEGEE. This CDR3 spans 14 amino acids. V dropped 7 bases and J dropped 3 bases, with 17 bases sitting between them. In nucleotides, the CDR3 is TGTGCCAGCCCGTCGCTCGACGCAGGCTACGAGCAGTACTTC. This sequence encodes CASPSLDAGYEQYF.

V is TRBV5-6 and J is TRBJ2-1; 11 positions match TRBD2. With 4 bases clipped from V and 7 bases from J, the junction kept 4 bases outside the gene matches. This CDR3 is built from 14 residues. The germline CDR1 and CDR2 sequences are SGHDT and YYEEEE. CDR3: CASSLAGGGNEQFF. CDR3 DNA sequence: TGTGCCAGCAGCCTAGCGGGAGGAGGGAATGAGCAGTTCTTC.

This clone occurred once. The chain recombines TRBV6-5 with TRBJ2-5; D perhaps matches TRBD2 (6 bases). The DNA end is a closer match to TRBJ2-7, so the J assignment may be wrong. The germline V gene has CDR1 MNHEY and CDR2 SVGAGI. This CDR3 region has 14 residues. CDR3 loop: CASSLTSSFYEQYF. Written as DNA, the CDR3 is TGTGCCAGCAGCCTAACTAGCAGCTTCTACGAGCAGTACTTC.

V gene TRBV10-1 combines with J gene TRBJ2-7, with D perhaps given as TRBD1 or TRBD2 (5 bases each). The CDR3 length is 13 residues. Germline values: CDR1 WNHNN, CDR2 SYGVQD (reference sequence). The germline V and J ends were trimmed by 6 bases and 2 bases, with 11 bases remaining between them. The CDR3 protein is CASSRDGPYEQYF. For the CDR3, the DNA is TGCGCCAGCAGCCGGGACGGACCCTACGAGCAGTACTTC.

The chain recombines TRBV7-6 with TRBJ2-1; D may match TRBD1 or TRBD2 (5 bases each). CDR3 length: 16 amino acids. V dropped 8 bases and J dropped 0 bases, with 17 bases sitting between them. Germline V CDR1 and CDR2: SGHVS, FNYEAQ. The CDR3 protein is CASSPPGPISYNEQFF. CDR3 nucleotides: TGTGCCAGCTCCCCCCCGGGGCCCATCTCCTACAATGAGCAGTTCTTC.

The V gene is TRBV4-2, the J gene TRBJ2-7, with D possibly TRBD1 on 6 matching bases. Germline V gene data show CDR1 as LGHNA and CDR2 as YNFKEQ. The CDR3 consists of 14 residues. The V gene lost 2 bases and the J gene lost 6 bases, with 14 bases spanning the gap. The DNA of the CDR3 is TGTGCCAGCAGCCAACAAAACGGCAGGGGCGAGCAGTACTTC. This encodes CASSQQNGRGEQYF.

This chain joins TRBV2 and TRBJ1-5; no reliable D call. This CDR3 has 11 residues. Trimming left V 4 bases short and J 11 bases short, with 9 bases between. The germline V gene has CDR1 SNHLY and CDR2 FYNNEI. The DNA for the CDR3 is TGTGCCAGCAGTGTGGAGAAGGCCCAGCATTTT. Protein product: CASSVEKAQHF.

The chain joins TRBV6-6 to TRBJ1-3, with D possibly matching TRBD1 (6 bases). The CDR3 is 15 residues long. Trimming removed 4 bases from V and 0 bases from J, with 10 bases in between. The V gene's germline CDR1 is MNHNY and CDR2 SVGAGI (reference sequence). The CDR3 DNA reads TGTGCCAGCAGTTTCATGACAGGCTCTGGAAACACCATATATTTT. It yields the protein CASSFMTGSGNTIYF.